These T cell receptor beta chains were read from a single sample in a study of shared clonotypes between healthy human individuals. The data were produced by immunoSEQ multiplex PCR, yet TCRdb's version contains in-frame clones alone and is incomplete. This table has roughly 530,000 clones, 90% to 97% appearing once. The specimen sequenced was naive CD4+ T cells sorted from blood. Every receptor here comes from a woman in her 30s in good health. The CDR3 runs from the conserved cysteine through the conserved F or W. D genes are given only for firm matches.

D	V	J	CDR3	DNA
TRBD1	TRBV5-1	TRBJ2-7	CASSSTGTAYEQYF	TGCGCCAGCAGCTCGACCGGGACAGCCTACGAGCAGTACTTC
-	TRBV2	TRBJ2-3	CAGISGGTINTQYF	TGTGCCGGGATTAGCGGAGGCACGATAAATACGCAGTATTTT
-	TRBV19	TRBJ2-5	CASSIPGGGETQYF	TGTGCCAGTAGTATTCCCGGAGGCGGAGAGACCCAGTACTTC
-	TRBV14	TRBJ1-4	CASSPHTTNEKLFF	TGTGCCAGCAGCCCCCATACAACTAATGAAAAACTGTTTTTT
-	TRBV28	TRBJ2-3	CASSLSGARSRGGTDTQYF	TGTGCCAGCAGTTTATCGGGCGCTCGGTCCAGGGGAGGGACAGATACGCAGTATTTT
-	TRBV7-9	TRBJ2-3	CASSTDTQYF	TGTGCCAGCAGCACAGATACGCAGTATTTT
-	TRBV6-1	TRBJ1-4	CASSGNRVVNEKLFF	TGTGCCAGCAGTGGCAACAGGGTGGTGAATGAAAAACTGTTTTTT
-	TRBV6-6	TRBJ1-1	CAISDRQLMNTEAFF	TGTGCCATCAGTGATAGACAGCTCATGAACACTGAAGCTTTCTTT
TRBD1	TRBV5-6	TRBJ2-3	CASRDRVNVMTQYF	TGTGCCAGCAGAGACAGGGTGAATGTAATGACGCAGTATTTT
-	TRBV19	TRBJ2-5	CASSIGREETQYF	TGTGCCAGTAGTATAGGGCGGGAAGAGACCCAGTACTTC
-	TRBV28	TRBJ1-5	CASWGWGIYSNQPQHF	TGTGCCAGCTGGGGGTGGGGGATTTATAGCAATCAGCCCCAGCATTTT